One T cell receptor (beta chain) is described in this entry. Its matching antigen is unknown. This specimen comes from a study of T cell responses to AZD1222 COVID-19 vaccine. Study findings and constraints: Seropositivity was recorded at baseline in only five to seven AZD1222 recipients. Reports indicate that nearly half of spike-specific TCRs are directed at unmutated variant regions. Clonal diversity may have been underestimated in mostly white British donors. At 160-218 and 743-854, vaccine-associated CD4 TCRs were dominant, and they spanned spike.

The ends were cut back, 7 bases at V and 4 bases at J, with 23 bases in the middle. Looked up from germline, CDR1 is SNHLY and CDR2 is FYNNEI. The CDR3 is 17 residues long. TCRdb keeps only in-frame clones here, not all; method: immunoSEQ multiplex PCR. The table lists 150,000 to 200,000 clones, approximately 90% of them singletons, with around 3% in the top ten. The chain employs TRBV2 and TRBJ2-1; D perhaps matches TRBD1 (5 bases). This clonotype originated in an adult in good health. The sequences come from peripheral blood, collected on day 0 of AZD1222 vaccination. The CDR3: CASNAWAWGRDYNEQFF. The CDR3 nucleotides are TGTGCCAGCAACGCCTGGGCCTGGGGCAGAGATTACAATGAGCAGTTCTTC. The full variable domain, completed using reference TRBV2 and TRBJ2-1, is EPEVTQTPSHQVTQMGQEVILRCVPISNHLYFYWYRQILGQKVEFLVSFYNNEISEKSEIFDDQFSVERPDGSNFTLKIRSTKLEDSAMYFCASNAWAWGRDYNEQFFGPGTRLTVL.